Shown below are 25 T cell receptor beta chains from a single sample sequenced in a study of neurological immune-mediated disorders. TCRdb called the 5' RACE reads again in MiXCR, with one record for every CDR3 protein. The table records 55,000 to 75,000 distinct CDR3 sequences, over 2% of them present only once. Material for sequencing was PBMCs. The source is a man aged 45-65 years with multiple sclerosis.

This clonotype was counted between two and nine times. The rearrangement uses TRBV5-5 and TRBJ1-4; no clear D gene. This CDR3 is built from 14 residues. The ends were cut back, 2 bases at V and 5 bases at J, with 10 bases in the middle. Germline V gives CDR1 SGHKS, CDR2 YYEKEE (reference sequence). The CDR3 DNA reads as TGTGCCAGCAGCTTCGGTCCGGTGAATGAAAAACTGTTTTTT. It yields the protein CASSFGPVNEKLFF.

This clonotype was observed many times. The chain has TRBV12-3 or TRBV12-4 and TRBJ1-4; tentatively, D is TRBD1 (6 bases). The CDR3 contains 14 residues. V lost 3 bases and J lost 10, with 15 bases in between. The CDR3, as DNA: TGTGCCAGCAGTTTGGCAGGGGACGGGGTAAAACTGTTTTTT. Its translation is CASSLAGDGVKLFF.

The sample holds many counts of this clonotype. This sequence joins TRBV7-9 and TRBJ2-2; D uncertain. CDR1 is SEHNR and CDR2 is FQNEAQ in the germline V gene (reference sequence). Trimming took off 5 bases at V and 5 bases at J, with 12 bases between the two ends. The CDR3 has 14 residues. The CDR3 nucleotides are TGTGCCAGCAGCCTCCTCGTTGGAACCGGGGAGCTGTTTTTT. Protein: CASSLLVGTGELFF.

This clonotype showed up many times. The chain joins TRBV28 to TRBJ1-5; TRBD1 matches at 7 bases. Germline CDR1 MDHEN, CDR2 SYDVKM. Losses at the gene ends were 7 bases for V and 1 base for J; bases not matched to a gene: 1. This CDR3 is 13 amino acids long. CDR3 nucleotides: TGTGCCAGCATAGGGGGCAGCAATCAGCCCCAGCATTTT. This codes for CASIGGSNQPQHF.

The rearrangement joins TRBV2 to TRBJ1-1, with a possible D match to TRBD1 (5 bases). In germline, CDR1 is SNHLY, CDR2 FYNNEI. Trimming stripped 7 bases from V and 4 bases from J, with 19 bases between. The CDR3 totals 15 residues. DNA of the CDR3: TGTGCCAGCACAGATGGAGGGGCGCGGAGCACTGAAGCTTTCTTT. Amino acids: CASTDGGARSTEAFF.

This clonotype has ten or more counts. The chain carries TRBV7-2 and TRBJ1-5; unclear D gene. This CDR3 spans 13 amino acids. V lost 1 base and J 6 bases, leaving 7 bases between the germline ends. In germline, CDR1 is SGHTA, CDR2 FQGNSA. CDR3 nucleotides: TGTGCCAGCAGCTTAGGGGTTGGTCAGCCCCAGCATTTT. Translated: CASSLGVGQPQHF. The full variable domain, completed using reference TRBV7-2 and TRBJ1-5, is GAGVSQSPSNKVTEKGKDVELRCDPISGHTALYWYRQSLGQGLEFLIYFQGNSAPDKSGLPSDRFSAERTGGSVSTLTIQRTQQEDSAVYLCASSLGVGQPQHFGDGTRLSIL.

This clonotype has ten or more counts. The chain employs TRBV15 and TRBJ2-3; D remains ambiguous. This CDR3 comprises 12 residues. V lost 2 bases to trimming and J lost 2 bases, with 2 bases between them. Germline-derived CDR1 and CDR2 are LNHNV and YYDKDF (reference sequence). DNA for the CDR3: TGTGCCACCAGCAGAAACACAGATACGCAGTATTTT. It codes for CATSRNTDTQYF.

J is TRBJ1-5 and V is TRBV18; D is unresolved. This CDR3 spans 15 amino acids. Per the germline V gene, CDR1 is KGHSH and CDR2 is LQKENI. Trimming took 1 base from V and 3 from J, leaving 10 bases between them. In nucleotides, the CDR3 is TGTGCCAGCTCACCACAGGGTCGGGACAATCAGCCCCAGCATTTT. The encoded protein is CASSPQGRDNQPQHF.

This clonotype was detected a few times. The chain links TRBV11-3 to TRBJ2-1; tentatively, D is TRBD1 or TRBD2 (5 bases each). Between the trimmed V and J ends, which lost 2 bases and 6 bases, there was a span of 11 bases. Germline V gene data show CDR1 as SGHNT and CDR2 as YENEEA. CDR3 length equals 14 residues. The CDR3 is CASSLRDRLNEQFF. The CDR3 DNA is TGTGCCAGCAGCTTAAGGGACCGACTCAATGAGCAGTTCTTC.

The sample holds many counts of this clonotype. The CDR3 region has the DNA TGCAGCGTTGAAACAGGGGTGGGTCAGCCCCAGCATTTT. Residues: CSVETGVGQPQHF. The V gene is TRBV29-1, the J gene TRBJ1-5, with TRBD1 matching over 7 bases. CDR1 is SQVTM and CDR2 is ANQGSEA in the germline V gene. This CDR3 is 13 amino acids long. V shed 2 bases, J shed 6 bases, and the junction held 4 bases outside the gene matches.

This clonotype occurred many times. This chain connects TRBV2 to TRBJ2-1; D might be TRBD1 (6 bases). With 3 bases removed from V and 1 base from J, the gap between germline ends came to 10 bases. The CDR3 is made up of 15 amino acids. Germline values: CDR1 SNHLY, CDR2 FYNNEI. The CDR3 sequence: CASSESGVSYNEQFF. DNA for the CDR3: TGTGCCAGCAGTGAGTCAGGGGTGTCCTACAATGAGCAGTTCTTC.

The table lists this clonotype with many counts. V usage is TRBV6-5 and J usage is TRBJ1-6, with D maybe TRBD1 (5 bases). V was cut by 5 bases and J by 6 bases, with 14 bases left in between. The CDR3 totals 15 residues. The germline V gene encodes CDR1 MNHEY and CDR2 SVGAGI. CDR3 DNA sequence: TGTGCCAGCAGTCGGGGCCTCGGCTTTAATTCACCCCTCCACTTT. It encodes CASSRGLGFNSPLHF.

The chain is built from TRBV25-1 and TRBJ2-4; 7 bases fit TRBD1. J lost 8 bases, V lost 0 bases, and 13 bases had no gene match. CDR3 length equals 17 residues. Germline V gene data show CDR1 as MGHDK and CDR2 as SYGVNS. DNA for the CDR3: TGTGCCAGCAGTGAATACTGGGACAGCGCCTCCCAAGACATTCAGTACTTC. It is translated as CASSEYWDSASQDIQYF.

This clonotype was picked up many times. V gene TRBV20-1 combines with J gene TRBJ2-1, with unresolved D. V was clipped by 1 base and J by 6 bases, with 16 bases between them. The CDR3 is made up of 15 amino acids. Germline V gives CDR1 DFQATT, CDR2 SNEGSKA (reference sequence). The CDR3, as DNA: TGCAGTGCTAGAGCCCCCGGCGCGTCTCTCAATGAGCAGTTCTTC. Protein product: CSARAPGASLNEQFF.

The V gene is TRBV3-1, the J gene TRBJ2-5; 7 nucleotides match TRBD2. The CDR3 has 16 residues. Per the germline V gene, CDR1 is LGHDT and CDR2 is YNNKEL (reference sequence). Trimming at V came to 0 bases and at J to 5 bases, leaving 9 bases not matched to a gene. CDR3 DNA: TGTGCCAGCAGCCAAGAGGGGGGGACCCGTACGGAGACCCAGTACTTC. Translating gives CASSQEGGTRTETQYF.

This clonotype was seen many times. The chain carries TRBV9 and TRBJ2-3; 8 bases are shared with TRBD2. This CDR3 has 18 residues. V shed 0 bases and J 0 bases; nucleotides not matched to a gene: 9. The V gene's germline CDR1 is SGDLS and CDR2 YYNGEE. The DNA for the CDR3 is TGTGCCAGCAGCGTAGGTCCCGGACTAGCAGCGAGCACAGATACGCAGTATTTT. Translation gives CASSVGPGLAASTDTQYF.

This clonotype was seen repeatedly, ten times or more. This chain uses TRBV20-1 with TRBJ2-3; 16 bases are a match to TRBD2. With V trimmed by 0 bases and J by 3 bases, 12 bases remained unmatched. CDR1 DFQATT and CDR2 SNEGSKA come from the germline V gene (reference sequence). The CDR3 runs 20 residues. CDR3 DNA: TGCAGTGCTAGAGACGCCGGGACTAGCGGGGGGGCGGGGACAACAGATACGCAGTATTTT. Its protein product is CSARDAGTSGGAGTTDTQYF.

In this sample, this clonotype turned up many times. The V gene is TRBV5-1, the J gene TRBJ1-3; 7 bases align to TRBD1. CDR1 and CDR2 from the germline V gene are SGHRS and YFSETQ. The CDR3 consists of 17 residues. The junction had 7 bases not matched to a gene; V was cut back by 1 base and J by 0 bases. CDR3 loop: CASSLTGQKSSGNTIYF. The CDR3 coding sequence is TGCGCCAGCAGCTTGACGGGACAGAAGAGCTCTGGAAACACCATATATTTT.

This clonotype was seen ten or more times. The chain combines TRBV5-1 with TRBJ2-5; D ambiguous. Germline CDR1 is SGHRS and CDR2 is YFSETQ. With 0 bases removed from V and 5 bases from J, the gap between germline ends came to 11 bases. CDR3 length: 14 amino acids. CDR3 sequence reads: CASSLEFQRETQYF. The DNA for the CDR3 is TGCGCCAGCAGCTTGGAGTTTCAACGGGAGACCCAGTACTTC.

This clonotype was seen repeatedly, ten times or more. The V call is TRBV10-3, the J call TRBJ2-5; D ambiguous. This CDR3 spans 13 amino acids. Trimming took 5 bases from V and 3 from J, leaving 10 bases between them. Looked up from germline, CDR1 is ENHRY and CDR2 is SYGVKD. The CDR3 DNA sequence: TGTGCCATCAGTCCCCAAGATAAAGAGACCCAGTACTTC. This gives the protein CAISPQDKETQYF.

This clonotype was counted at least ten times. The chain employs TRBV5-6 and TRBJ2-5; D is unresolved. The CDR3 runs to 17 residues. In germline, CDR1 is SGHDT, CDR2 YYEEEE. V was clipped by 5 bases and J by 4 bases, with 24 bases between them. The CDR3 coding sequence is TGTGCCAGCAGTCGCGCTCCTTCCATAGTATCCGCAGAGACCCAGTACTTC. This gives the protein CASSRAPSIVSAETQYF.

Ten or more counts support this clonotype. This rearrangement joins TRBV11-2 to TRBJ2-7; 13 positions match TRBD2. V shed 6 bases and J 0 bases; nucleotides not matched to a gene: 8. The germline V gene has CDR1 SGHAT and CDR2 FQNNGV. The CDR3 spans 17 residues. CDR3: CASSYGTSGVSSYEQYF. In DNA form, the CDR3 reads TGTGCCAGCAGTTACGGGACTAGCGGGGTTAGCTCCTACGAGCAGTACTTC.

This clonotype was seen many times. This chain connects TRBV5-1 to TRBJ2-2; either TRBD1 or TRBD2 may fit D (5 bases each). The CDR3 runs 15 residues. V shed 5 bases and J shed 0 bases, with 11 bases lying between them. Germline V CDR1 and CDR2: SGHRS, YFSETQ. CDR3 sequence: CASRPTGPNTGELFF. The DNA for the CDR3 is TGCGCCAGCAGACCGACGGGGCCGAACACCGGGGAGCTGTTTTTT.

This clonotype was seen ten or more times. The chain uses TRBV6-2 or TRBV6-3 and TRBJ2-7; 8 nucleotides align to TRBD1. This CDR3 has 17 residues. CDR1 is MNHEY, CDR2 SVGEGT, per germline. V lost 2 bases to trimming and J lost 4 bases; unmatched junction nucleotides: 13. Here the CDR3 DNA reads TGTGCCAGCAGTTACCCTACCAGCAGGACAGGGCGGTACGAGCAGTACTTC. Encoded protein: CASSYPTSRTGRYEQYF.

At least ten counts were recorded for this clonotype. V gene TRBV7-8 combines with J gene TRBJ2-7, with 12 bases matching TRBD1. V shed 6 bases, J shed 4 bases, and the junction held 7 bases outside the gene matches. Germline assignment: CDR1 SGHVS and CDR2 FQNEAQ. CDR3 length: 15 residues. The CDR3 loop is CASRRGTGGEYEQYF. CDR3 sequence (DNA): TGTGCCAGCAGACGAGGGACAGGGGGCGAGTACGAGCAGTACTTC.